These 5 T cell receptor beta chains share one sample of origin, sequenced in a study of T-cell reconstitution after alpha-beta-depleted transplantation in children. Unique molecular identifiers tagged the TCRbeta library. Via MiXCR, TCRdb re-called the PCR reads, giving one row per CDR3 protein. The repertoire includes 200,000 to 250,000 distinct CDR3 sequences, approximately 9% of them detected once, and 5% to 7% sits in the top ten. This specimen was PBMCs from the stem cell graft donor, taken from the stem cell graft. These receptors all come from a human donor who donated a stem cell graft to a child with acute lymphoblastic leukemia.

This clonotype has only a few counts. The J gene is TRBJ1-4, the V gene TRBV5-5, with a tentative D call TRBD1 (5 bases). Germline-derived CDR1 and CDR2 are SGHKS and YYEKEE (reference sequence). V lost 4 bases, J lost 2 bases, and 12 bases lay in between. CDR3 size: 15 residues. CDR3: CASSAVRATNEKLFF. The CDR3 DNA reads as TGTGCCAGCAGCGCGGTCAGGGCTACTAATGAAAAACTGTTTTTT.

The V gene is TRBV20-1, the J gene TRBJ2-3, with D tentatively TRBD2 (6 bases). This CDR3 spans 16 amino acids. Looked up from germline, CDR1 is DFQATT and CDR2 is SNEGSKA (reference sequence). The V gene lost 2 bases and the J gene lost 1 base, with 16 bases spanning the gap. CDR3 region: CSARLVRGTRTDTQYF. The CDR3 region has the DNA TGCAGTGCTAGACTTGTACGGGGGACCCGCACAGATACGCAGTATTTT.

The chain is built from TRBV7-8 and TRBJ2-3, with 12 positions matching TRBD2. Unmatched junction bases numbered 7, after V lost 1 base and J lost 2 bases. This CDR3 spans 18 amino acids. Germline CDR1 SGHVS, CDR2 FQNEAQ. The CDR3 spells CASSLELAGGPLTDTQYF. The CDR3 nucleotides are TGTGCCAGCAGCTTAGAGCTAGCGGGGGGGCCACTCACAGATACGCAGTATTTT.

This clonotype was seen more than once but under ten times. The genes are TRBV7-9 and TRBJ2-7; D call uncertain. The CDR3 loop spans 12 amino acids. Trimming pared 5 bases from V and 5 bases from J, leaving 10 bases between. Germline V gives CDR1 SEHNR, CDR2 FQNEAQ (reference sequence). The chain's CDR3 is CASSLLRHEQYF. CDR3 nucleotides: TGTGCCAGCAGCCTTCTACGCCACGAGCAGTACTTC.

This clonotype was detected ten times or more. This chain links TRBV9 with TRBJ1-1; no clear D. In germline, CDR1 is SGDLS, CDR2 YYNGEE. This CDR3 region has 13 residues. V shed 2 bases and J shed 4 bases, with 9 bases lying between them. The chain's CDR3 is CASSVGKGTEAFF. The CDR3 nucleotides are TGTGCCAGCAGCGTGGGAAAAGGCACTGAAGCTTTCTTT.